This passage covers 24 T cell receptor beta chains from one sample sequenced in a study of shared clonotypes between healthy human individuals. Produced via immunoSEQ multiplex PCR; TCRdb's table is partial and in-frame only. The top ten clones hold 1.5% to 2% of a sample with 550,000 to 850,000 clones, approximately 79% of them seen once. The sample comprised memory CD4+ T cells sorted from blood. Subset reported: CD45RA-negative fraction. The receptors derive from a woman aged 25 to 39 in good health.

The J gene is TRBJ2-1, the V gene TRBV9; 8 bases match TRBD1. Trimming removed 1 base from V and 8 bases from J; junction bases left unmatched: 8. Per the germline V gene, CDR1 is SGDLS and CDR2 is YYNGEE. The CDR3 contains 15 residues. CDR3 region: CASSVIGQGIDEQFF. DNA for the CDR3: TGTGCCAGCAGCGTAATTGGACAGGGAATCGATGAGCAGTTCTTC.

The chain recombines TRBV19 with TRBJ2-5; 9 nucleotides align to TRBD2. The CDR3 is 15 residues long. Germline loops: CDR1 LNHDA, CDR2 SQIVND (reference sequence). V lost 10 bases, J lost 4 bases, and 13 bases stayed unmatched. The DNA for the CDR3 is TGTGCCACGGCGAGGCTAGCGGGAAATAGAGAGACCCAGTACTTC. It codes for CATARLAGNRETQYF.

This clone was detected only a few times. V gene TRBV27 combines with J gene TRBJ2-7, with D uncertain. The CDR3 loop spans 15 amino acids. Trimming left V 5 bases short and J 9 bases short, with 23 bases between. The germline CDR1 and CDR2 sequences are MNHEY and SMNVEV (reference sequence). The CDR3, as DNA: TGTGCCAGCAGTCTTTACACCGACACCCGACCGGTGCAGTACTTC. It encodes CASSLYTDTRPVQYF.

V is TRBV5-8 and J is TRBJ1-5, with D unresolved. CDR3 length: 14 amino acids. Germline V CDR1 and CDR2: SGHTS, YDEGEE. The ends were cut back, 2 bases at V and 5 bases at J, with 11 bases in the middle. CDR3 region: CASSFPGIHQPQHF. The CDR3 DNA is TGTGCCAGCAGCTTTCCTGGGATTCATCAGCCCCAGCATTTT.

This rearrangement joins TRBV5-8 to TRBJ2-6; TRBD2 is a possible D gene (6 bases). This CDR3 is built from 16 residues. The germline CDR1 and CDR2 sequences are SGHTS and YDEGEE. V was pared by 1 base and J by 4 bases, with 12 bases between. The CDR3 DNA sequence: TGTGCCAGCAGCTTGATGGGGGGACCCGGGGCCAACGTCCTGACTTTC. Protein product: CASSLMGGPGANVLTF.

The chain carries TRBV7-2 and TRBJ2-7; D is tentatively TRBD1 or TRBD2 (5 bases each). The CDR3 consists of 15 residues. Germline CDR1 and CDR2: SGHTA and FQGNSA. V lost 4 bases and J 4 bases, leaving 17 bases between the germline ends. As DNA, the CDR3 is TGTGCCAGCAGCTCGGGACCTGGTGTTTGGTACGAGCAGTACTTC. Translating gives CASSSGPGVWYEQYF.

This clone has a count of ten or more. The CDR3 DNA is TGTGCCAGCAGTTTCCCAATCGACAGGTTGAATCAGCCCCAGCATTTT. The encoded protein is CASSFPIDRLNQPQHF. The rearrangement joins TRBV28 to TRBJ1-5; tentatively, D is TRBD1 (6 bases). Trimming stripped 3 bases from V and 4 bases from J, with 16 bases between. CDR1 and CDR2 from the germline V gene are MDHEN and SYDVKM. This CDR3 contains 16 residues.

The chain joins TRBV27 to TRBJ2-7, with 8 bases identical to TRBD1. Germline lookup yields CDR1 MNHEY and CDR2 SMNVEV (reference sequence). Trimming removed 6 bases from V and 3 bases from J; junction bases left unmatched: 4. There are 13 residues in the CDR3. CDR3 region: CASSGQGDYEQYF. CDR3 DNA: TGTGCCAGCAGCGGACAGGGAGACTACGAGCAGTACTTC.

V is TRBV25-1 and J is TRBJ2-2; possibly TRBD1 for D (6 bases). The CDR3 runs to 14 residues. The ends were cut back, 7 bases at V and 5 bases at J, with 14 bases in the middle. The V gene's germline CDR1 is MGHDK and CDR2 SYGVNS. The CDR3 is CASNRAGRTGELFF. The DNA of the CDR3 is TGTGCCAGCAACAGGGCGGGCCGGACCGGGGAGCTGTTTTTT.

This clone was seen a handful of times. The rearrangement links TRBV28 to TRBJ1-1; perhaps TRBD1 as D (5 bases). Germline V CDR1 and CDR2: MDHEN, SYDVKM. V dropped 5 bases and J dropped 11 bases, with 15 bases sitting between them. This CDR3 is built from 12 residues. In DNA, the CDR3 is TGTGCCAGCAGTATCGGACATGCACGGGCTTTCTTT. Translating it yields CASSIGHARAFF.

In its sample, this clone was seen once. V usage is TRBV6-1 and J usage is TRBJ1-5; D not certain. V was clipped by 3 bases and J by 9 bases, with 18 bases between them. Per the germline V gene, CDR1 is MNHNS and CDR2 is SASEGT. This CDR3 comprises 15 residues. This CDR3 reads CASSEGRRAVGPQHF. The CDR3 DNA is TGTGCCAGCAGTGAGGGCAGGCGGGCAGTCGGGCCCCAGCATTTT.

The rearrangement uses TRBV11-2 and TRBJ2-3; 7 bases line up with TRBD2. The V and J ends lost 3 bases and 1 base, in that order; junction bases with no gene match: 7. Germline V CDR1 and CDR2: SGHAT, FQNNGV. The CDR3 is made up of 16 amino acids. The CDR3 nucleotides are TGTGCCAGCAGCTTTGGGCGGGGGATCCGCACAGATACGCAGTATTTT. Translation gives CASSFGRGIRTDTQYF. The full variable domain, in which reference TRBV11-2 and TRBJ2-3 provide the parts outside the CDR3, is EAGVAQSPRYKIIEKRQSVAFWCNPISGHATLYWYQQILGQGPKLLIQFQNNGVVDDSQLPKDRFSAERLKGVDSTLKIQPAKLEDSAVYLCASSFGRGIRTDTQYFGPGTRLTVL.

The CDR3 DNA sequence: TGTGCCAGCAGCGCCAGAGGGGGCGTCGGCTATGGCTACACCTTC. Translated: CASSARGGVGYGYTF. The chain links TRBV7-9 to TRBJ1-2; 7 bases fit TRBD1. Germline loops: CDR1 SEHNR, CDR2 FQNEAQ (reference sequence). This CDR3 region has 15 residues. With 5 bases clipped from V and 4 bases from J, the junction kept 10 bases outside the gene matches.

V is TRBV10-3 and J is TRBJ2-5; D might be TRBD1 or TRBD2, each matching 5 bases. From germline, CDR1 is ENHRY and CDR2 SYGVKD. The CDR3 loop spans 13 amino acids. The CDR3 spells CANSPGRGETQYF. The DNA for the CDR3 is TGTGCTAACTCACCGGGGCGCGGAGAGACCCAGTACTTC.

The chain has TRBV6-6 and TRBJ2-3; D gene ambiguous. This CDR3 spans 15 amino acids. The germline V gene encodes CDR1 MNHNY and CDR2 SVGAGI (reference sequence). Trimming removed 5 bases from V and 6 bases from J, with 18 bases in between. The CDR3 sequence is CASSPTPPKGDTQYF. The DNA for the CDR3 is TGTGCCAGCAGTCCTACCCCTCCAAAAGGCGATACGCAGTATTTT.

The chain joins TRBV25-1 to TRBJ2-3; 8 bases map to TRBD2. Germline loops: CDR1 MGHDK, CDR2 SYGVNS. With V trimmed by 1 base and J by 0 bases, 6 bases remained unmatched. The CDR3 length is 17 residues. CDR3 sequence reads: CASSESWASGSTDTQYF. The CDR3 bases are TGTGCCAGCAGTGAATCCTGGGCTAGCGGGAGCACAGATACGCAGTATTTT.

J is TRBJ2-1 and V is TRBV27; D is tentatively TRBD1 or TRBD2 (5 bases each). V was pared by 7 bases and J by 9 bases, with 19 bases between. Germline CDR1 is MNHEY and CDR2 is SMNVEV (reference sequence). The CDR3 totals 14 residues. The CDR3 here is CASTLTGTPGEQFF. Here the CDR3 DNA reads TGTGCCAGCACCCTTACGGGGACCCCGGGTGAGCAGTTCTTC.

V usage is TRBV28 and J usage is TRBJ1-3; possible D gene TRBD1, 5 bases. The CDR3 spans 14 residues. V lost 5 bases to trimming and J lost 2 bases, with 10 bases between them. Looked up from germline, CDR1 is MDHEN and CDR2 is SYDVKM. CDR3 nucleotide sequence: TGTGCCAGCAGTACCGGGGGGACTGGAAACACCATATATTTT. As protein: CASSTGGTGNTIYF.

The rearrangement uses TRBV19 and TRBJ1-1; 8 bases fit TRBD1. This CDR3 comprises 18 residues. V gave up 6 bases and J gave up 1 base; unmatched junction bases: 16. CDR1 LNHDA and CDR2 SQIVND come from the germline V gene (reference sequence). The CDR3: CASRSSGTGLLKNTEAFF. The CDR3 DNA sequence: TGTGCCAGTAGATCGAGCGGGACAGGATTACTTAAGAACACTGAAGCTTTCTTT.

The J gene is TRBJ2-2, the V gene TRBV7-2; D call uncertain. V was cut by 4 bases and J by 7 bases, with 13 bases left in between. The CDR3 runs to 14 residues. CDR1 is SGHTA and CDR2 is FQGNSA in the germline V gene. CDR3 region: CASSSPRDYGELFF. The DNA for the CDR3 is TGTGCCAGCAGCTCACCTCGAGATTACGGGGAGCTGTTTTTT.

This clone appeared many times. V usage is TRBV18 and J usage is TRBJ1-3; D possibly corresponds to TRBD1 (6 bases). V was cut by 6 bases and J by 6 bases, with 15 bases left in between. Germline assignment: CDR1 KGHSH and CDR2 LQKENI. This CDR3 contains 14 residues. The CDR3 is CASSPTGSENTIYF. For the CDR3, the DNA is TGTGCCAGCTCCCCGACAGGCTCCGAAAACACCATATATTTT.

The table lists this clone with a count of one. The CDR3 here is CASSFPAGLKTQYF. The CDR3 coding sequence is TGTGCCAGCAGTTTTCCCGCAGGGCTGAAGACCCAGTACTTC. The genes are TRBV28 and TRBJ2-5; D might be TRBD1 (5 bases). Germline V gives CDR1 MDHEN, CDR2 SYDVKM. The CDR3 loop spans 14 amino acids. Between the trimmed V and J ends, which lost 3 bases and 6 bases, there was a span of 14 bases. The variable domain in full, completed from reference TRBV28 and TRBJ2-5, reads DVKVTQSSRYLVKRTGEKVFLECVQDMDHENMFWYRQDPGLGLRLIYFSYDVKMKEKGDIPEGYSVSREKKERFSLILESASTNQTSMYLCASSFPAGLKTQYFGPGTRLLVL.

In regard to this clone: Within the sample, other DNA sequences also encode this same CDR3. The chain recombines TRBV14 with TRBJ2-7, with TRBD2 identical over 7 bases. Germline V CDR1 and CDR2: SGHDN, FVKESK. The CDR3 length is 15 residues. Losses at the gene ends were 1 base for V and 3 bases for J; bases not matched to a gene: 6. DNA of the CDR3: TGTGCCAGCAGCCAAGGTGTGGGCGGGAGCTACGAGCAGTACTTC. Encoded protein: CASSQGVGGSYEQYF.

The chain is built from TRBV5-1 and TRBJ2-7; 7 bases are shared with TRBD1. V was clipped by 4 bases and J by 3 bases; unmatched bases: 19. CDR1 and CDR2 from the germline V gene are SGHRS and YFSETQ. This CDR3 has 18 residues. CDR3 loop: CASSPWSRGFVRGYEQYF. CDR3 coding DNA: TGCGCCAGCAGCCCTTGGAGCAGGGGGTTCGTCAGGGGCTACGAGCAGTACTTC.